This is a list of T cell receptor beta chains from one sample in a study of T cells after yellow fever vaccination. TCRdb passed the 5' RACE reads through MiXCR, listing each CDR3 protein once. The sample comprises about 340,000 distinct CDR3 sequences, under 15% of which are singletons, and 3.2% rests with the top ten. The starting material was CD4+ T cells sorted from PBMCs, obtained 15 days after the yellow fever booster vaccination. Every receptor here comes from a man aged 18 to 35 who received the YFV17D yellow fever vaccine. Both conserved end residues are part of each CDR3. Fields, in order: CDR3 DNA, CDR3 protein, J gene, V gene, clone size, D gene. D genes are given only for firm matches. Clone size is shown for a subset of rows, as once, few, many or a class of expanded clone.

DNA: TGTGCCAGCAGCTCCCCGGACAACTTGAACACTGAAGCTTTCTTT
CDR3: CASSSPDNLNTEAFF
J: TRBJ1-1
V: TRBV5-4
size: .
D: .

DNA: TGCGCCAGCAGCGCACAGGGGGTTGCGACAGATACGCAGTATTTT
CDR3: CASSAQGVATDTQYF
J: TRBJ2-3
V: TRBV4-1
size: few
D: TRBD1

DNA: TGCGCCAGCAGCCAAGAGCCGCTTTCCCAGGGTCGCTCTGAAGCTTTCTTT
CDR3: CASSQEPLSQGRSEAFF
J: TRBJ1-1
V: TRBV4-1
size: .
D: .

DNA: TGTGCCAGCAGTTTATCGCAGGGGGCGAGGGAGACCCAGTACTTC
CDR3: CASSLSQGARETQYF
J: TRBJ2-5
V: TRBV12-3/TRBV12-4
size: few
D: TRBD1

DNA: TGTGCCAGCAGCTTAGGAGGGACACCCAAGGAGACCCAGTACTTC
CDR3: CASSLGGTPKETQYF
J: TRBJ2-5
V: TRBV11-1
size: many
D: .

DNA: TGTGCCAGCACCCCGAGCAGGGGCCTGAACACTGAAGCTTTCTTT
CDR3: CASTPSRGLNTEAFF
J: TRBJ1-1
V: TRBV12-3/TRBV12-4
size: .
D: .

DNA: TGCGCCAGCAGCCCCACCGGGACAGGGGTTACTGAGCAGTTCTTC
CDR3: CASSPTGTGVTEQFF
J: TRBJ2-1
V: TRBV4-3
size: .
D: TRBD1

DNA: TGTGCCAGCAGCCCTAGCACCGGGGAGCTGTTTTTT
CDR3: CASSPSTGELFF
J: TRBJ2-2
V: TRBV12-3/TRBV12-4
size: few
D: .

DNA: TGTGCCAGCTCACCACTGCGGGGGGGTTCCACAGATACGCAGTATTTT
CDR3: CASSPLRGGSTDTQYF
J: TRBJ2-3
V: TRBV18
size: many
D: TRBD2

DNA: TGTGCCAGCAGTACGACAGCGTCCTCCTACAATGAGCAGTTCTTC
CDR3: CASSTTASSYNEQFF
J: TRBJ2-1
V: TRBV6-6
size: .
D: .

DNA: TGCGCCAGCAGCAGAATACCGGGACTGGGAATGGATGAGCAGTTCTTC
CDR3: CASSRIPGLGMDEQFF
J: TRBJ2-1
V: TRBV5-1
size: .
D: .

DNA: TGCAGTGCTAATATTCGGGACAGGGCAACAGATACGCAGTATTTT
CDR3: CSANIRDRATDTQYF
J: TRBJ2-3
V: TRBV20-1
size: few
D: TRBD1

DNA: TGTGCCAGCAGCTTAGGCCTCCAGTGGGGGGAGGATTACGAGCAGTACTTC
CDR3: CASSLGLQWGEDYEQYF
J: TRBJ2-7
V: TRBV11-2
size: .
D: .

DNA: TGTGCCAGCGGGGCTACGACCTACAATGAGCAGTTCTTC
CDR3: CASGATTYNEQFF
J: TRBJ2-1
V: TRBV7-3
size: .
D: .

DNA: TGTGCCAGCAGCAACGACCCGGGATACAATCAGCCCCAGCATTTT
CDR3: CASSNDPGYNQPQHF
J: TRBJ1-5
V: TRBV27
size: .
D: .

DNA: TGTGCCAGCAGCCGACCGGGACTAGCGAGCACAGATACGCAGTATTTT
CDR3: CASSRPGLASTDTQYF
J: TRBJ2-3
V: TRBV11-2
size: few
D: TRBD2

DNA: TGTGCCACCAGTGTCCCTCTTCCCTGGGCCAATCAGCCCCAGCATTTT
CDR3: CATSVPLPWANQPQHF
J: TRBJ1-5
V: TRBV24-1
size: few
D: .

DNA: TGTGCCAGCAGCGTAGGATGGGCGGGGGGGTCCACAGATACGCAGTATTTT
CDR3: CASSVGWAGGSTDTQYF
J: TRBJ2-3
V: TRBV9
size: .
D: TRBD2

DNA: TGCGCCAGCAGCTTGGAGGCCGAAGGCCAGCAGTACTTC
CDR3: CASSLEAEGQQYF
J: TRBJ2-7
V: TRBV5-1
size: .
D: .

DNA: TGTGCCAGCAGTAGGAGGACAGGGGACTCCTATAATTCACCCCTCCACTTT
CDR3: CASSRRTGDSYNSPLHF
J: TRBJ1-6
V: TRBV6-5
size: .
D: TRBD1

DNA: TGTGCCAGCAGTGAACAGGAGAACACCGGGGAGCTGTTTTTT
CDR3: CASSEQENTGELFF
J: TRBJ2-2
V: TRBV2
size: few
D: .

DNA: TGCAGTGCTAGCCGTATAGGGGTCATTGGAAACACCATATATTTT
CDR3: CSASRIGVIGNTIYF
J: TRBJ1-3
V: TRBV20-1
size: few
D: .

DNA: TGCAGCGTTGGACTGGGGAGGAATTCACCCCTCCACTTT
CDR3: CSVGLGRNSPLHF
J: TRBJ1-6
V: TRBV29-1
size: few
D: .

DNA: .
CDR3: CISVPEALNRQTAQYF
J: TRBJ2-5
V: TRBV7-5
size: .
D: .

DNA: TGCGCCAGCAGCTTGGGCATCAATTGGGACAGCCGCACAGATACGCAGTATTTT
CDR3: CASSLGINWDSRTDTQYF
J: TRBJ2-3
V: TRBV5-1
size: .
D: TRBD1

DNA: TGTGCCAGCAGCTTGTGGGGGGGCACCACGCCCCAGCATTTT
CDR3: CASSLWGGTTPQHF
J: TRBJ1-5
V: TRBV5-6
size: .
D: .

DNA: TGTGCTAGCAGCCAAACGGGGACTAGCAATGAGCAGTTCTTC
CDR3: CASSQTGTSNEQFF
J: TRBJ2-1
V: TRBV7-7
size: few
D: TRBD2

DNA: TGTGCCAGCAGCTCGGTGTACGGGAATGAGCAGTTCTTC
CDR3: CASSSVYGNEQFF
J: TRBJ2-1
V: TRBV7-3
size: few
D: .

DNA: TGTGCCAGCAGCCCTGGACGGGTGAAGAACACTGAAGCTTTCTTT
CDR3: CASSPGRVKNTEAFF
J: TRBJ1-1
V: TRBV7-2
size: .
D: .